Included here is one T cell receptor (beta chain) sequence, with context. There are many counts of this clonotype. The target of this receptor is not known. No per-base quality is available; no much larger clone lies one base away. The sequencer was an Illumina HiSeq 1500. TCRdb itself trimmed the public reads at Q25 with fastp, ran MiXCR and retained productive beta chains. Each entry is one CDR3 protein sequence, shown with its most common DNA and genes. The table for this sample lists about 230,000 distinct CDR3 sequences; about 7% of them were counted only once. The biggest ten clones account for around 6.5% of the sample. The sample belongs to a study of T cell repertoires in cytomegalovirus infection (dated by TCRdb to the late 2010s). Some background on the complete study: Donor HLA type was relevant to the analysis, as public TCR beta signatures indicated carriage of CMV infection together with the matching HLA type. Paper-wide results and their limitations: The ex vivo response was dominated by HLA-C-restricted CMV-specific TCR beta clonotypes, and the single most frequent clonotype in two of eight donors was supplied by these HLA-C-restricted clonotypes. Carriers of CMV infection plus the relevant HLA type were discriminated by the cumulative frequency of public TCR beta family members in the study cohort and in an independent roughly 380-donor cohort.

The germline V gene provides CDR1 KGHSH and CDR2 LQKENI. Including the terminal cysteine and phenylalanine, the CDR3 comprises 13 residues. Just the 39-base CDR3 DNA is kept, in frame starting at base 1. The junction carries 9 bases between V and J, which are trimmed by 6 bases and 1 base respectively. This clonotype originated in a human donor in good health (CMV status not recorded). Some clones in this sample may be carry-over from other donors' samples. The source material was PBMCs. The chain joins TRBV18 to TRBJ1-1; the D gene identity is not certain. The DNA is TGTGCCAGCTCCCACGACAAGAACACTGAAGCTTTCTTT. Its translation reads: CASSHDKNTEAFF.